These 28 T cell receptor beta chains share one sample of origin, sequenced in a study of T cells in Graves' hyperthyroidism and ophthalmopathy (dated by TCRdb to the late 2010s). Library construction relied on multiplex PCR. Data came from an Illumina HiSeq 2000. Amplification of TCR beta CDR3 regions was carried out from RNA transcripts. For the first round of RT-PCR on the TCR CDR3, the HTBI primer set was used together with the Qiagen OneStep RT-PCR kit. Using fastp trimming at Q25 and MiXCR clonotype assembly, TCRdb reanalyzed the public sequencing data and kept in-frame beta chains. Every CDR3 protein is listed once, alongside the most common genes and DNA of its rows. This sample is represented by just under 750,000 distinct CDR3 sequences; about a third of them were singletons. The biggest ten clones account for around 31% of the sample. Input material: blood. The receptors originated from a woman between 40 and 50 years old with Graves' hyperthyroidism.

This clonotype came up many times. The chain employs TRBV5-4 and TRBJ2-5; 8 bases line up with TRBD2. This CDR3 is 14 amino acids long. J gave up 5 bases and V 3 bases, and 6 bases lay outside the gene matches. The V gene's germline CDR1 is SGHNT and CDR2 YYREEE (reference sequence). The CDR3 sequence is CASSWDGGGETQYF. In DNA form, the CDR3 reads TGTGCCAGCAGCTGGGACGGGGGGGGCGAGACCCAGTACTTC.

This clonotype was recorded only once. This may stem from a read error, because a much larger clone lies one nucleotide away. The chain combines TRBV7-8 with TRBJ1-4, with D tentatively TRBD1 (5 bases). CDR3 size: 14 residues. Germline CDR1 SGHVS, CDR2 FQNEAQ. CDR3 sequence: CASSLKGFGEKLLF. CDR3 nucleotides: TGTGCCAGCAGCTTAAAGGGGTTTGGGGAAAAACTGCTTTTT.

The V call is TRBV7-9, the J call TRBJ2-7, with TRBD2 matching over 11 bases. CDR1 is SEHNR, CDR2 FQNEAQ, per germline (reference sequence). The CDR3 extends over 18 amino acids. J was trimmed by 6 bases and V by 6 bases; bases with no gene match: 19. Written as DNA, the CDR3 is TGTGCCAGCAGGTCTAGCGGGGGGACTTCACCCTCCCTGGCCGAGCAGTACTTC. It yields the protein CASRSSGGTSPSLAEQYF.

This clonotype was seen only a few times. V gene TRBV27 combines with J gene TRBJ1-1; a weak D match, TRBD1 (6 bases). This CDR3 has 14 residues. Trimming stripped 8 bases from V and 4 bases from J, with 17 bases between. The germline gives CDR1 MNHEY, CDR2 SMNVEV (reference sequence). CDR3 residues: CASRLQGDRTEAFF. The CDR3 DNA follows: TGTGCCAGCCGCCTACAGGGAGACCGCACTGAAGCTTTCTTT.

The rearrangement joins TRBV9 to TRBJ2-2, with D perhaps TRBD1 (5 bases). This CDR3 has 13 amino acids. Germline V gives CDR1 SGDLS, CDR2 YYNGEE. The V gene lost 6 bases and the J gene lost 6 bases, with 12 bases spanning the gap. The CDR3 nucleotides read TGTGCCAGCACGCGTCAGGGCGCCGGGGAGCTGTTTTTT. It codes for CASTRQGAGELFF. The variable domain in full, with the rest retrieved from reference TRBV9 and TRBJ2-2, is DSGVTQTPKHLITATGQRVTLRCSPRSGDLSVYWYQQSLDQGLQFLIQYYNGEERAKGNILERFSAQQFPDLHSELNLSSLELGDSALYFCASTRQGAGELFFGEGSRLTVL.

This clonotype was counted a few times. The chain is built from TRBV7-9 and TRBJ1-2; D possibly corresponds to TRBD1 (6 bases). Germline V gene lookup returns CDR1 SEHNR and CDR2 FQNEAQ (reference sequence). This CDR3 has 15 amino acids. The ends were cut back, 1 base at V and 4 bases at J, with 13 bases in the middle. The CDR3 region has the DNA TGTGCCAGCAGCTTAGGGGACGGGGGCCTCTATGGCTACACCTTC. It specifies CASSLGDGGLYGYTF.

This clonotype was seen repeatedly, ten times or more. The chain carries TRBV7-2 and TRBJ1-4; possible D gene TRBD1, 6 bases. Germline CDR1 reads SGHTA; CDR2 reads FQGNSA. CDR3 length equals 14 residues. The V and J ends lost 6 bases and 2 bases respectively, with 10 bases between them. CDR3 bases: TGTGCCAGCAGGTCGGGGGCGACTAATGAAAAACTGTTTTTT. Protein product: CASRSGATNEKLFF.

This clonotype was counted between two and nine times. The genes are TRBV5-1 and TRBJ2-7; D possibly corresponds to TRBD1 (6 bases). V lost 3 bases, J lost 2 bases, and 15 bases lay in between. The CDR3 contains 15 residues. Germline V gene data show CDR1 as SGHRS and CDR2 as YFSETQ. The CDR3 region has the DNA TGCGCCAGCAGCTCGGACGGGACAACTACCTACGAGCAGTACTTC. Encoded protein: CASSSDGTTTYEQYF. Supplemented by reference TRBV5-1 and TRBJ2-7, the full variable domain reads KAGVTQTPRYLIKTRGQQVTLSCSPISGHRSVSWYQQTPGQGLQFLFEYFSETQRNKGNFPGRFSGRQFSNSRSEMNVSTLELGDSALYLCASSSDGTTTYEQYFGPGTRLTVT.

A note on this clonotype: This may come from a read error, since a much larger clone is one base off. Because it lacks the conserved phenylalanine or tryptophan at the end, this CDR3 is likely a read error. V and J are TRBV2 and TRBJ1-1; D gene uncertain. The CDR3 has 13 amino acids. Germline-derived CDR1 and CDR2 are SNHLY and FYNNEI. V lost 6 bases to trimming and J lost 1 base, with 9 bases between them. The CDR3 DNA follows: TGTGCCAGCAGCCCCTTACAGAACACTGAAGCTTTCTCT. Amino acids: CASSPLQNTEAFS.

This clonotype was observed at least ten times. The chain is built from TRBV15 and TRBJ1-4; 7 nucleotides align to TRBD1. The CDR3 spans 15 residues. Germline V gives CDR1 LNHNV, CDR2 YYDKDF (reference sequence). The trim removed 5 bases at V and 5 bases at J, leaving 8 bases unmatched. CDR3 residues: CATSVRQGLNEKLFF. The CDR3 coding sequence is TGTGCCACCAGCGTCCGACAGGGCCTCAATGAAAAACTGTTTTTT.

This clonotype was seen ten or more times. The chain employs TRBV7-9 and TRBJ1-3, with D possibly matching TRBD1 (5 bases). This CDR3 spans 14 amino acids. Germline V CDR1 and CDR2: SEHNR, FQNEAQ (reference sequence). V lost 4 bases to trimming and J lost 4 bases, with 11 bases between them. The chain's CDR3 is CASSSRDDGNTIYF. CDR3 DNA: TGTGCCAGCAGCTCCCGGGACGACGGAAACACCATATATTTT.

This clonotype was picked up many times. The chain uses TRBV6-6 and TRBJ1-5; the D is unclear. V was trimmed by 0 bases and J by 6 bases, leaving 3 bases between them. Germline-derived CDR1 and CDR2 are MNHNY and SVGAGI (reference sequence). The CDR3 has 12 amino acids. The CDR3 here is CASSYSLQPQHF. The DNA of the CDR3 is TGTGCCAGCAGTTACTCGCTTCAGCCCCAGCATTTT.

J is TRBJ1-6 and V is TRBV12-3 or TRBV12-4; D gene uncertain. V was clipped by 6 bases and J by 9 bases, with 18 bases between them. This CDR3 has 15 amino acids. DNA for the CDR3: TGTGCCAGCAGCCCCCCTGACATCGCAAGTTCACCCCTCCACTTT. Translation gives CASSPPDIASSPLHF.

The chain is built from TRBV10-3 and TRBJ1-1, with TRBD1 matching over 10 bases. The V gene end was trimmed by 6 bases and the J gene end by 3 bases; junction bases not matched to a gene: 7. Looked up from germline, CDR1 is ENHRY and CDR2 is SYGVKD. This CDR3 contains 15 residues. Here the CDR3 reads CAISGHGTGDTEAFF. CDR3 DNA: TGTGCCATCAGCGGGCACGGGACAGGGGACACTGAAGCTTTCTTT.

The sample holds a few counts of this clonotype. J is TRBJ2-7 and V is TRBV6-5; TRBD1 is a possible D gene (6 bases). Trimming took off 3 bases at V and 5 bases at J, with 14 bases between the two ends. CDR3 length equals 14 residues. Germline CDR1 and CDR2: MNHEY and SVGAGI. The CDR3 bases are TGTGCCAGCAGTTATAAGGCACAGGGCCACGAGCAGTACTTC. It encodes CASSYKAQGHEQYF.

J is TRBJ1-5 and V is TRBV6-2 or TRBV6-3; 9 bases line up with TRBD1. The V gene end was trimmed by 7 bases and the J gene end by 3 bases; junction bases not matched to a gene: 7. CDR1 and CDR2 (germline): MNHEY, SVGEGT. This CDR3 contains 15 residues. The CDR3 DNA follows: TGTGCCAGCACAACCGGGACAGGGACCAATCAGCCCCAGCATTTT. Its protein is CASTTGTGTNQPQHF.

The J gene is TRBJ1-2, the V gene TRBV24-1; D is uncertain. Germline V CDR1 and CDR2: KGHDR, SFDVKD. The CDR3 totals 16 residues. The V and J ends lost 0 bases and 2 bases respectively, with 12 bases between them. The CDR3 region is CATSDLGKRSNYGYTF. CDR3 DNA: TGTGCCACCAGTGATTTGGGGAAACGGTCGAACTATGGCTACACCTTC.

This clonotype was seen ten or more times. This sequence joins TRBV20-1 and TRBJ1-2; unclear D gene. The CDR3 runs 11 residues. V lost 3 bases, J lost 8 bases, and 10 bases lay in between. CDR1 DFQATT and CDR2 SNEGSKA come from the germline V gene (reference sequence). The DNA of the CDR3 is TGCAGTGCTAGGATGGGCTCCGGCTACACCTTC. Protein: CSARMGSGYTF.

This clonotype was seen a handful of times. The V and J genes are TRBV11-2 and TRBJ2-7; D may be TRBD1 or TRBD2 (5 bases each). This CDR3 is built from 13 residues. Germline CDR1 SGHAT, CDR2 FQNNGV. V lost 3 bases to trimming and J lost 9 bases, with 15 bases between them. The CDR3 bases are TGTGCCAGCAGCTTGGGGCGGGTTAATCGGCAGTACTTC. Its protein product is CASSLGRVNRQYF.

This clonotype appeared a few times. This rearrangement joins TRBV20-1 to TRBJ1-4; D gene unclear. Trimming removed 3 bases at V and 0 bases at J, with 8 bases between. The CDR3 is 14 amino acids. Germline CDR1 DFQATT, CDR2 SNEGSKA (reference sequence). The CDR3 loop reads CSASGHSTNEKLFF. CDR3 in DNA: TGCAGTGCTAGTGGGCATTCAACTAATGAAAAACTGTTTTTT.

This clonotype was seen at least ten times. This chain joins TRBV5-1 and TRBJ1-1; 8 bases align to TRBD1. This CDR3 has 14 amino acids. Germline trimming cut 4 bases from V and 1 base from J; bases unmatched to any gene: 3. Per germline, CDR1 SGHRS and CDR2 YFSETQ. For the CDR3, the DNA is TGCGCCAGCAGCCAGGGACAGGCGAACACTGAAGCTTTCTTT. The encoded protein is CASSQGQANTEAFF.

V is TRBV6-4 and J is TRBJ2-7, with TRBD1 identical over 7 bases. TRBJ2-1 explains the end of the DNA better; the J call may be wrong. CDR3 length: 14 residues. Germline lookup yields CDR1 MRHNA and CDR2 SNTAGT. CDR3 sequence (DNA): TGTGCCAGCAGTGACCCGGGACAGTACAATGAGCAGTTCTTC. Amino acids: CASSDPGQYNEQFF.

In its sample, this clonotype was seen many times. This chain links TRBV10-3 with TRBJ1-1, with no clear D. V dropped 4 bases and J dropped 2 bases, with 11 bases sitting between them. The germline V gene encodes CDR1 ENHRY and CDR2 SYGVKD. The CDR3 is made up of 14 amino acids. The CDR3 DNA follows: TGTGCCATCAGTGGTTCGGCAGATAACACTGAAGCTTTCTTT. Its translation is CAISGSADNTEAFF.

This clonotype was detected ten times or more. V and J are TRBV20-1 and TRBJ1-2; D not resolved. Germline V CDR1 and CDR2: DFQATT, SNEGSKA (reference sequence). V lost 3 bases to trimming and J lost 4 bases, with 15 bases between them. The length of the CDR3 is 14 residues. CDR3 bases: TGCAGTGCTAGTAGCTTTGGGCTTTTCTATGGCTACACCTTC. Translation: CSASSFGLFYGYTF.

About this clonotype: A read error may be the cause here, since a much bigger clone is one base away. The CDR3 here is CASSPGTAYSYEQYF. The CDR3 DNA follows: TGTGCCAGCAGCCCCGGGACAGCCTACTCCTACGAGCAGTACTTC. V is TRBV5-5 and J is TRBJ2-7, with TRBD1 identical over 7 bases. V was pared by 4 bases and J by 0 bases, with 7 bases of the junction left unmatched. Per germline, CDR1 SGHKS and CDR2 YYEKEE (reference sequence). The CDR3 runs to 15 residues.

This clonotype was recorded a few times. The junction departs from the called germline gene at one end, perhaps through a read error. The chain carries TRBV5-1 and TRBJ1-1; no reliable D call. CDR1 and CDR2 from the germline V gene are SGHRS and YFSETQ. The CDR3 totals 12 residues. The CDR3 DNA reads TGTGCCAGCAGCCACGGAAGGACTGAAGCTTTCTTT. This gives the protein CASSHGRTEAFF.

J is TRBJ2-3 and V is TRBV7-3; 8 nucleotides line up with TRBD1. Germline trimming cut 5 bases from V and 1 base from J; bases unmatched to any gene: 5. Germline-derived CDR1 and CDR2 are SGHTA and FQGTGA. The CDR3 is 15 residues long. The CDR3 DNA sequence: TGTGCCAGCAGCCGCTTGACAGGGGGCACAGATACGCAGTATTTT. Translation gives CASSRLTGGTDTQYF.

This clonotype was seen repeatedly, ten times or more. V is TRBV19 and J is TRBJ1-5; perhaps TRBD1 as D (6 bases). This CDR3 spans 13 amino acids. V lost 8 bases to trimming and J lost 6 bases, with 14 bases between them. Per germline, CDR1 LNHDA and CDR2 SQIVND (reference sequence). The CDR3 region has the DNA TGTGCCAGTTTAGGGGGATCGGCTCAGCCCCAGCATTTT. Its protein product is CASLGGSAQPQHF.